This TCR beta chain stems from a study of control samples from healthy donors and cancer patients. CDR1 is LNHDA, CDR2 SQIVND, per germline (reference sequence). V gave up 1 base and J gave up 6 bases, with 5 bases separating them. This CDR3 has 12 residues. Profiling relied on immunoSEQ multiplex PCR, and the TCRdb table lists in-frame clones only, not all of them. This sample has about 150,000 clones, with over 85% found just once. V and J are TRBV19 and TRBJ2-3; D may be TRBD2 (5 bases). Sequenced input: blood. This receptor was taken from a man aged 40-49 years in good health. CDR3 region: CASSIVADTQYF. The CDR3 region has the DNA TGTGCCAGTAGTATAGTAGCGGATACGCAGTATTTT.